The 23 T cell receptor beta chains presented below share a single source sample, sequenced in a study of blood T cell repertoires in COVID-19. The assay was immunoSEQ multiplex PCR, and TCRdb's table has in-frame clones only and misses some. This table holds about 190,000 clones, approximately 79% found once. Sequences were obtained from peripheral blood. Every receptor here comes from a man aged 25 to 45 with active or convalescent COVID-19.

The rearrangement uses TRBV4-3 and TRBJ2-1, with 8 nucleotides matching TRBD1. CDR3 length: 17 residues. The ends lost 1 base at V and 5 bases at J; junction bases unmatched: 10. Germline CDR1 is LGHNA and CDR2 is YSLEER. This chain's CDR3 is CASSQADRGLLHNEQFF. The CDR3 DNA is TGCGCCAGCAGCCAAGCAGACAGGGGACTCCTACACAATGAGCAGTTCTTC.

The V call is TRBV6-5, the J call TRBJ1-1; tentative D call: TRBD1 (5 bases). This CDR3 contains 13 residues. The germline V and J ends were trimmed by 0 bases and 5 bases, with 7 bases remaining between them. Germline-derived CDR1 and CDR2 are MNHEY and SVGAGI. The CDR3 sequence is CASSYSGGTEAFF. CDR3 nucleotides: TGTGCCAGCAGTTACTCCGGGGGGACTGAAGCTTTCTTT.

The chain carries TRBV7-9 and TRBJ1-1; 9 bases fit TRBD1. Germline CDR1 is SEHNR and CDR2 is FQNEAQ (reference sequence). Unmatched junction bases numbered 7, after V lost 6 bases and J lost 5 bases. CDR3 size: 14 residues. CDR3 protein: CASSTQGTGTEAFF. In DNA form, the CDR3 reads TGTGCCAGCAGTACCCAGGGGACAGGGACTGAAGCTTTCTTT.

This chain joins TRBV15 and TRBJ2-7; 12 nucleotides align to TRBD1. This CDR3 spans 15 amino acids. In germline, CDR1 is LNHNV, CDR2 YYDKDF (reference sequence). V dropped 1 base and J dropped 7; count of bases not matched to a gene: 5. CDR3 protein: CATSRVRDRGQEQYF. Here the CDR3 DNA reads TGTGCCACCAGCAGAGTCCGGGACAGGGGGCAAGAGCAGTACTTC. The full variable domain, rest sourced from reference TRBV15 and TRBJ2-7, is DAMVIQNPRYQVTQFGKPVTLSCSQTLNHNVMYWYQQKSSQAPKLLFHYYDKDFNNEADTPDNFQSRRPNTSFCFLDIRSPGLGDTAMYLCATSRVRDRGQEQYFGPGTRLTVT.

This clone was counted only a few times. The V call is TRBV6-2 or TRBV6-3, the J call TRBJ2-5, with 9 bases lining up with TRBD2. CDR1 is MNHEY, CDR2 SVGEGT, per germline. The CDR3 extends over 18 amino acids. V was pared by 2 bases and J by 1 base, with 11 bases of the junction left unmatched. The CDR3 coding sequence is TGTGCCAGCAGTTACGGGAGGGTGCGGGGGGGTTTCCAAGAGACCCAGTACTTC. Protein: CASSYGRVRGGFQETQYF.

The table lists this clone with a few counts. The DNA for the CDR3 is TGTGCCAGCAGCCAAGATCCAACCACCAGGACAGGAAGATACCTGACTAACACTGAAGCTTTCTTT. Encoded protein: CASSQDPTTRTGRYLTNTEAFF. The rearrangement uses TRBV3-1 (or the pseudogene TRBV3-2) and TRBJ1-1; 7 bases align to TRBD1. CDR3 length equals 22 residues. Germline V gene sequence: CDR1 LGHDT, CDR2 YNNKEL (reference sequence). J was trimmed by 2 bases and V by 0 bases; bases with no gene match: 24.

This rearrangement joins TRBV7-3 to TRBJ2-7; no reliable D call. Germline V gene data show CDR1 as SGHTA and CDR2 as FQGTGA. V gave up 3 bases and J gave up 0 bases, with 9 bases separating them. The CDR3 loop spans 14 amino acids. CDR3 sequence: CASSLSRYSYEQYV. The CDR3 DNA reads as TGTGCCAGCAGCTTGAGTCGATACTCCTACGAGCAGTACGTC.

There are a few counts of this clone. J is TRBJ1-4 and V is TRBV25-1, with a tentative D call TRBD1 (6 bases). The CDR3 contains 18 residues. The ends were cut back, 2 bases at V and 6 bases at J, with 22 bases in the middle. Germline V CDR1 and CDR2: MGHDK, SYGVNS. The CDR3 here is CASSETLSGVALYEKLFF. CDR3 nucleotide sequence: TGTGCCAGCAGTGAAACGTTGTCAGGGGTTGCCTTATATGAAAAACTGTTTTTT.

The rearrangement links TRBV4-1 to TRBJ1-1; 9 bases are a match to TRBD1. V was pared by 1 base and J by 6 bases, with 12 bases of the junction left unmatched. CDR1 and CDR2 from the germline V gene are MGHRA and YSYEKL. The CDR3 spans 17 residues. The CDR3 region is CASSQAGKDRGRSEAFF. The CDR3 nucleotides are TGCGCCAGCAGCCAAGCGGGGAAGGACAGGGGTAGGTCTGAAGCTTTCTTT.

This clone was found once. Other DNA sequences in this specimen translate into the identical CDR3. CDR3: CASSQDTQANYGYTF. In nucleotides, the CDR3 is TGCGCCAGCAGCCAAGATACACAAGCTAACTATGGCTACACCTTC. V usage is TRBV4-1 and J usage is TRBJ1-2; the D is unclear. Germline V gene data show CDR1 as MGHRA and CDR2 as YSYEKL. The germline V and J ends were trimmed by 0 bases and 0 bases, with 8 bases remaining between them. This CDR3 is built from 15 residues.

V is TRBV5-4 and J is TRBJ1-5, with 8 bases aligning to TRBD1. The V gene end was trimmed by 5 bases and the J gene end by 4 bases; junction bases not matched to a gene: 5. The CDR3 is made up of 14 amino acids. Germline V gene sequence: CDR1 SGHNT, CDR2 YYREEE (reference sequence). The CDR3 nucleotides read TGTGCCAGCAGTCAGGACAGGGCGAATCAGCCCCAGCATTTT. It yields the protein CASSQDRANQPQHF.

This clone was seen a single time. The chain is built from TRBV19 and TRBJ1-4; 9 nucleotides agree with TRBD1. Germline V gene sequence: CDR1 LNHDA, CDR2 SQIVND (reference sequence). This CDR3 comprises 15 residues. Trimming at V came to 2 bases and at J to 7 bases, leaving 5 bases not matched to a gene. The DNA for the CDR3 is TGTGCCAGTAGTATAATGGGACAGGGTGGTGAAAAACTGTTTTTT. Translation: CASSIMGQGGEKLFF.

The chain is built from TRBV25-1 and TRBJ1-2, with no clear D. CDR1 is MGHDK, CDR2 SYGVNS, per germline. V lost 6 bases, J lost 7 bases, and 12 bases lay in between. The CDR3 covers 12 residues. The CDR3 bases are TGTGCCAGCAGCCGGTATGGAGGTGGCTACACCTTC. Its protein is CASSRYGGGYTF.

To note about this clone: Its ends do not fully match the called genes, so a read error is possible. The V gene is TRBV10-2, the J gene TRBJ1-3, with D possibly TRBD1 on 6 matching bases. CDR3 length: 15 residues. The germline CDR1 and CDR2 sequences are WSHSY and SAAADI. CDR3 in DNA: TGCGCCAGCAGTGAGTCCTACAGGGCTGGGAACACCATATATTTT. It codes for CASSESYRAGNTIYF.

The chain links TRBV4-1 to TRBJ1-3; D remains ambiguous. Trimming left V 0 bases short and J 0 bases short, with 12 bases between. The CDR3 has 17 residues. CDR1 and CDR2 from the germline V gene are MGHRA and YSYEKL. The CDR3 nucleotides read TGCGCCAGCAGCCAAGACCGACACAGTAACTCTGGAAACACCATATATTTT. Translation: CASSQDRHSNSGNTIYF.

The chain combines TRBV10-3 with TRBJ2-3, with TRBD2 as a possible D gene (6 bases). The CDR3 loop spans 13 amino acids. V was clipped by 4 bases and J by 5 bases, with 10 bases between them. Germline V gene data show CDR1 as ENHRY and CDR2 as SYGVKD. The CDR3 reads CAISGPEGDTQYF. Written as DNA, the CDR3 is TGTGCCATCAGTGGTCCGGAGGGAGATACGCAGTATTTT.

CDR3 nucleotide sequence: TGTGCCAGCAGCTTAACGAGGACTGAAGCTTTCTTT. Protein: CASSLTRTEAFF. This chain connects TRBV7-9 to TRBJ1-1, with D unclear. This CDR3 spans 12 amino acids. V lost 2 bases to trimming and J lost 5 bases, with 6 bases between them. Per the germline V gene, CDR1 is SEHNR and CDR2 is FQNEAQ (reference sequence).

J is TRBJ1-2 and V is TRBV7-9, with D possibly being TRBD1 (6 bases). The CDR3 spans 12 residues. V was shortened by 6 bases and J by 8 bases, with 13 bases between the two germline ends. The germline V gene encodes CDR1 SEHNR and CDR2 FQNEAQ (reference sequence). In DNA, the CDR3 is TGTGCCAGCAGTCGAGGGGGTAGCGGCTACACCTTC. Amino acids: CASSRGGSGYTF.

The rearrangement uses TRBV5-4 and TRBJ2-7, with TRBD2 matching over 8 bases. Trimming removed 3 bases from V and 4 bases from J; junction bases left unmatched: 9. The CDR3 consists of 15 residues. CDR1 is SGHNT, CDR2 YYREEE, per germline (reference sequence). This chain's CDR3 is CASSSGPGGPYEQYF. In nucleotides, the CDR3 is TGTGCCAGCAGCTCCGGTCCGGGAGGGCCTTACGAGCAGTACTTC. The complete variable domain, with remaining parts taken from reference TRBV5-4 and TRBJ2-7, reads ETGVTQSPTHLIKTRGQQVTLRCSSQSGHNTVSWYQQALGQGPQFIFQYYREEENGRGNFPPRFSGLQFPNYSSELNVNALELDDSALYLCASSSGPGGPYEQYFGPGTRLTVT.

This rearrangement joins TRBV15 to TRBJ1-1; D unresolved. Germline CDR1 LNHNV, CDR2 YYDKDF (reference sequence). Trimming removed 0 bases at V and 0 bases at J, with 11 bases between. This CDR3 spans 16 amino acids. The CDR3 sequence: CATSRDRWQMNTEAFF. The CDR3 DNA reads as TGTGCCACCAGCAGAGATCGATGGCAGATGAACACTGAAGCTTTCTTT.

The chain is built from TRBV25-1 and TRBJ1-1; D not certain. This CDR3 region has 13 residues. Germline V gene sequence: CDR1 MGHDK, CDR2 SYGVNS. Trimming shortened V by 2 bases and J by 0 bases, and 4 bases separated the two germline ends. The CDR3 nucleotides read TGTGCCAGCAGTGAAGGGCTGAACACTGAAGCTTTCTTT. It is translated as CASSEGLNTEAFF. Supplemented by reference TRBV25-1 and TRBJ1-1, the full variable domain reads EADIYQTPRYLVIGTGKKITLECSQTMGHDKMYWYQQDPGMELHLIHYSYGVNSTEKGDLSSESTVSRIRTEHFPLTLESARPSHTSQYLCASSEGLNTEAFFGQGTRLTVV.

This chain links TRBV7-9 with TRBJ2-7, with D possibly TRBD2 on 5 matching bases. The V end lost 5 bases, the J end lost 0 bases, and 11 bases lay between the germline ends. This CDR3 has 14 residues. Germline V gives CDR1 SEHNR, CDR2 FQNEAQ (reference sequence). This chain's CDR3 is CASSGRDHSYEQYF. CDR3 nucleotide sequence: TGTGCCAGCAGCGGACGGGATCACTCCTACGAGCAGTACTTC.

CDR3: CASSRLGENEQYF. In DNA, the CDR3 is TGTGCCAGCAGCCGACTAGGGGAGAACGAGCAGTACTTC. This chain uses TRBV11-3 with TRBJ2-7; D may be TRBD2 (6 bases). CDR1 SGHNT and CDR2 YENEEA come from the germline V gene. V lost 5 bases and J lost 5, with 13 bases in between. There are 13 residues in the CDR3.